This T cell receptor beta chain was sequenced for a study of graft-versus-host responses after intestinal transplantation. At the level of the study: Multivisceral, liver-intestinal, or isolated intestinal grafts went to recipients. General observations from the study: Early post-transplant falls in HvG clones accompanied the peak levels of circulating GvH clones. Allograft graft-versus-host to host-versus-graft clonal ratios ran high in patients with graft-donor T cell macrochimerism. GvH clones were identified in recipient marrow, with some first appearing in ileum or blood.

Produced via immunoSEQ multiplex PCR; TCRdb's table is partial and in-frame only. The data contain 75,000 to 100,000 clones, around 90% of them singletons. Details on this clone: Its cognate antigen is unknown.

The germline V and J ends were trimmed by 0 bases and 4 bases, with 12 bases remaining between them. Germline V gives CDR1 SQVTM, CDR2 ANQGSEA. The CDR3 extends over 14 amino acids. The genes are TRBV29-1 and TRBJ1-2; D is undetermined. The origin of this receptor is a human donor who received an intestinal transplant. Sequencing used unstimulated CD4+ T cells sorted from spleen or lymph node cells, obtained before intestinal transplant. This CDR3 is CSVEDFGNLYGYTF. The CDR3 nucleotides are TGCAGCGTTGAAGATTTCGGGAACCTCTATGGCTACACCTTC.